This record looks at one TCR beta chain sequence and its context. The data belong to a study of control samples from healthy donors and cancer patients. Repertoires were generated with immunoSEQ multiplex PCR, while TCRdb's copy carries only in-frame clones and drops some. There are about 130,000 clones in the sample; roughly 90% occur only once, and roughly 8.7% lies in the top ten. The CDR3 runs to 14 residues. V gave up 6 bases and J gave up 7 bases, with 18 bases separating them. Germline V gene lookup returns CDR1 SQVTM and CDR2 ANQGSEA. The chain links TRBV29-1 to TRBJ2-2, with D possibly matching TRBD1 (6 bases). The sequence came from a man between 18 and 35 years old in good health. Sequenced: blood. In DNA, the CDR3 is TGCAGCGTCTTAGCCGGGACACAAGGCGGGGAGCTGTTTTTT. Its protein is CSVLAGTQGGELFF.